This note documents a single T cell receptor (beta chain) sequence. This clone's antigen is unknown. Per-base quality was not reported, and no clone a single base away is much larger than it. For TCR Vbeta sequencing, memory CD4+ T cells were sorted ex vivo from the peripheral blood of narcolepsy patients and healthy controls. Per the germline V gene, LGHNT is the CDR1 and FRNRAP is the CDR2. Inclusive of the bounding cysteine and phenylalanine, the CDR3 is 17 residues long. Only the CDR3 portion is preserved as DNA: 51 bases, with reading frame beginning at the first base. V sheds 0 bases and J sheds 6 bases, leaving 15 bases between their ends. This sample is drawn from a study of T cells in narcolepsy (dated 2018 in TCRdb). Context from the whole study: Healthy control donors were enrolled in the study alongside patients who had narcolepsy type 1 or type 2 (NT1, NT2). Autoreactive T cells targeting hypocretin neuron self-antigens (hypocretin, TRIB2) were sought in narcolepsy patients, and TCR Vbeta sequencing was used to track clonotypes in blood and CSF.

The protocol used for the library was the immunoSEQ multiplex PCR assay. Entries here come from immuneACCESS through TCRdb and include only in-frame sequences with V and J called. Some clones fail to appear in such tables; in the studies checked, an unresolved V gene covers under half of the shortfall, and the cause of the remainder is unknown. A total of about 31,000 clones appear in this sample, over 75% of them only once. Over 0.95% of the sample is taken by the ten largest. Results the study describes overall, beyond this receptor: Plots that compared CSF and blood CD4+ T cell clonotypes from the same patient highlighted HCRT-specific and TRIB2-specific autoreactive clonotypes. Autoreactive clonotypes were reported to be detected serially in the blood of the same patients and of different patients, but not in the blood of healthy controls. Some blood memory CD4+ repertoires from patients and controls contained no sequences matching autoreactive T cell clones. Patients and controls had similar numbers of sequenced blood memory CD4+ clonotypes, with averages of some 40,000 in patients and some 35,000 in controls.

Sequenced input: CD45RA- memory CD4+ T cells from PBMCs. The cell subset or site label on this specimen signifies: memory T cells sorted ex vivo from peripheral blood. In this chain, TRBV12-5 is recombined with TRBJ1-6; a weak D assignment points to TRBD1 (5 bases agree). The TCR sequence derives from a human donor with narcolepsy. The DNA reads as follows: TGTGCTAGTGGTTTGGTAGATATTAGGGACTCTAATTCACCCCTCCACTTT. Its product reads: CASGLVDIRDSNSPLHF.